The 13 T cell receptor beta chains below all came from one sample that was sequenced in a study of OX40 agonist ivuxolimab in advanced cancers. Profiled with immunoSEQ multiplex PCR; TCRdb holds only in-frame clones, not every one. The table has under 80,000 clones, 70% to 90% seen once; the top ten hold roughly 0.98%. The sequences come from CD4+ or CD8+ T cells sorted from blood, collected in a trial of the OX40 agonist ivuxolimab. All receptors come from an adult with an advanced solid tumor such as melanoma, head and neck, liver or kidney cancer.

The rearrangement joins TRBV2 to TRBJ2-1; 10 bases fit TRBD2. Germline values: CDR1 SNHLY, CDR2 FYNNEI. The V segment lost 5 bases and the J segment 7 bases; nucleotides outside the gene matches: 8. CDR3 size: 15 residues. The CDR3 coding sequence is TGTGCCAGCAGTAGGCAAGCGGGAGGGCCTAATGAGCAGTTCTTC. This sequence encodes CASSRQAGGPNEQFF.

The chain links TRBV30 to TRBJ1-1, with D uncertain. Germline lookup yields CDR1 GTSNPN and CDR2 SVGIG (reference sequence). CDR3 length: 13 amino acids. V dropped 0 bases and J dropped 3 bases, with 8 bases sitting between them. CDR3: CAWSVEVDTEAFF. The CDR3, as DNA: TGTGCCTGGAGTGTCGAAGTGGACACTGAAGCTTTCTTT.

This chain connects TRBV5-1 to TRBJ2-4; D is undetermined. The length of the CDR3 is 14 residues. CDR1 and CDR2 (germline): SGHRS, YFSETQ. The V end was cut by 2 bases, the J end by 13 bases, with 19 bases between. The CDR3 reads CASSFPDQSAIQYF. The CDR3 coding sequence is TGCGCCAGCAGCTTCCCCGACCAATCGGCCATCCAGTACTTC.

The chain is built from TRBV28 and TRBJ1-3, with 7 nucleotides matching TRBD1. After removal of 7 bases from V and 0 bases from J, the junction contained 15 bases not matched to a gene. CDR3 size: 18 residues. The germline V gene has CDR1 MDHEN and CDR2 SYDVKM. The CDR3 DNA is TGTGCCAGCAAATACTCCGGGACAGACTTCTCCTCTGGAAACACCATATATTTT. It codes for CASKYSGTDFSSGNTIYF. The variable domain in full, completed from reference TRBV28 and TRBJ1-3, reads DVKVTQSSRYLVKRTGEKVFLECVQDMDHENMFWYRQDPGLGLRLIYFSYDVKMKEKGDIPEGYSVSREKKERFSLILESASTNQTSMYLCASKYSGTDFSSGNTIYFGEGSWLTVV.

The J gene is TRBJ1-5, the V gene TRBV19; D unclear. The CDR3 sequence is 13 residues long. CDR1 is LNHDA, CDR2 SQIVND, per germline (reference sequence). The ends were cut back, 5 bases at V and 0 bases at J, with 5 bases in the middle. The CDR3 here is CASSAYSNQPQHF. Written as DNA, the CDR3 is TGTGCCAGTAGTGCTTATAGCAATCAGCCCCAGCATTTT. Combining the CDR3 with reference TRBV19 and TRBJ1-5 gives the whole variable domain DGGITQSPKYLFRKEGQNVTLSCEQNLNHDAMYWYRQDPGQGLRLIYYSQIVNDFQKGDIAEGYSVSREKKESFPLTVTSAQKNPTAFYLCASSAYSNQPQHFGDGTRLSIL.

This chain uses TRBV28 with TRBJ2-1; 9 positions agree with TRBD1. This CDR3 has 15 amino acids. Germline V gene data show CDR1 as MDHEN and CDR2 as SYDVKM. V dropped 7 bases and J dropped 5; count of bases not matched to a gene: 9. The CDR3 reads CASIMPGQGHNEQFF. The CDR3 region has the DNA TGTGCCAGCATCATGCCGGGACAGGGCCACAATGAGCAGTTCTTC.

This chain connects TRBV28 to TRBJ2-7, with D perhaps TRBD1 or TRBD2 (5 bases each). The germline V and J ends were trimmed by 6 bases and 3 bases, with 18 bases remaining between them. The CDR3 contains 15 residues. CDR1 is MDHEN, CDR2 SYDVKM, per germline. CDR3 DNA sequence: TGTGCCAGCAGGAACACCGGGACCGGAGGCTACGAGCAGTACTTC. Encoded protein: CASRNTGTGGYEQYF.

The chain recombines TRBV7-2 with TRBJ1-2; TRBD1 agrees at 8 bases. The CDR3 has 15 residues. V was pared by 4 bases and J by 7 bases, with 11 bases of the junction left unmatched. Germline CDR1 is SGHTA and CDR2 is FQGNSA. The CDR3 bases are TGTGCCAGCAGCTCGACTCCCAGGGGGCTCGCTGGCTACACCTTC. Its translation: CASSSTPRGLAGYTF.

The chain couples TRBV7-3 to TRBJ2-1; TRBD2 matches 12 bases. V was clipped by 6 bases and J by 4 bases; unmatched bases: 1. The CDR3 length is 14 residues. The germline CDR1 and CDR2 sequences are SGHTA and FQGTGA. The CDR3 nucleotides are TGTGCCAGCAGTGGGACTAGCGGGTACAATGAGCAGTTCTTC. Protein sequence: CASSGTSGYNEQFF.

The rearrangement links TRBV2 to TRBJ2-2, with 9 bases identical to TRBD1. Germline CDR1 is SNHLY and CDR2 is FYNNEI. Trimming at V came to 6 bases and at J to 0 bases, leaving 2 bases not matched to a gene. CDR3 length: 15 amino acids. CDR3 amino acids: CASRGDRANTGELFF. CDR3 bases: TGTGCCAGCAGGGGGGACAGGGCGAACACCGGGGAGCTGTTTTTT.

V gene TRBV7-2 combines with J gene TRBJ2-7, with 9 bases lining up with TRBD1. Per the germline V gene, CDR1 is SGHTA and CDR2 is FQGNSA. Trimming at V came to 6 bases and at J to 6 bases, leaving 6 bases not matched to a gene. This CDR3 region has 13 residues. The CDR3 loop reads CASSRDRVTEQYF. CDR3 in DNA: TGTGCCAGCAGTCGGGACAGGGTTACCGAGCAGTACTTC.

V and J are TRBV11-1 and TRBJ1-6; D is ambiguous. Germline CDR1 reads SGHAT; CDR2 reads FQDESV (reference sequence). The CDR3 sequence is 14 residues long. The germline V and J ends were trimmed by 4 bases and 0 bases, with 4 bases remaining between them. This CDR3 is CASSSVSYNSPLHF. The CDR3 DNA sequence: TGTGCCAGCAGCTCTGTCTCCTATAATTCACCCCTCCACTTT.

The sample holds one count of this clone. The chain employs TRBV7-2 and TRBJ2-1; tentatively, D is TRBD1 or TRBD2 (5 bases each). This CDR3 spans 16 amino acids. Per the germline V gene, CDR1 is SGHTA and CDR2 is FQGNSA. V lost 5 bases and J lost 6, with 20 bases in between. The CDR3 sequence: CASSPLRGTNVNEQFF. In DNA form, the CDR3 reads TGTGCCAGCAGCCCCCTTCGTGGGACGAACGTCAATGAGCAGTTCTTC.